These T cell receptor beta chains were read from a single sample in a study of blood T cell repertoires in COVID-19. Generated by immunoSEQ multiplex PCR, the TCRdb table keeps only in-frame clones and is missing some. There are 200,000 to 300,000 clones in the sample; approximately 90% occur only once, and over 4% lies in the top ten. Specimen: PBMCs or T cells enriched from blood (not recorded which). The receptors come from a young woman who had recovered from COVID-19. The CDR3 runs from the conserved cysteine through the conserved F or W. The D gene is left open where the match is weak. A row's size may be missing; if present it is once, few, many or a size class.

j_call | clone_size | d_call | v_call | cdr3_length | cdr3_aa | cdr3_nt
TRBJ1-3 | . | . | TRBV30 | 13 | CAWSVGVGNTIYF | TGTGCCTGGAGTGTCGGGGTTGGAAACACCATATATTTT
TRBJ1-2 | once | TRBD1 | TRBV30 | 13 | CAWSVGTGEGYTF | TGTGCCTGGAGTGTAGGGACAGGGGAAGGCTACACCTTC
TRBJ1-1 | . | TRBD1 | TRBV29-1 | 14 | CSVEAGRGFAEAFF | TGCAGCGTTGAAGCGGGCAGGGGGTTTGCTGAAGCTTTCTTT
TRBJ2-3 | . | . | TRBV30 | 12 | CAWSRRLDTQYF | TGTGCCTGGAGCCGGAGGCTGGATACGCAGTATTTT
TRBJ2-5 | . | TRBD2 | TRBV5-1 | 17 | CASSLWTSGRADETQYF | TGCGCCAGCAGCCTGTGGACTAGCGGGAGGGCCGATGAGACCCAGTACTTC
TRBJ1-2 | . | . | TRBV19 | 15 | CASSTQSGGDYGYTF | TGTGCCAGTAGTACCCAGTCTGGGGGCGACTATGGCTACACCTTC
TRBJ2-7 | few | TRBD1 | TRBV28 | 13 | CASSLYRGSEQYF | TGTGCCAGCAGTTTATACAGGGGGTCCGAGCAGTACTTC
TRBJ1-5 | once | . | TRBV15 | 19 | CATSSLLGLSGRVNQPQHF | TGTGCCACCAGCAGTCTGTTGGGGTTGTCAGGGAGGGTCAATCAGCCCCAGCATTTT
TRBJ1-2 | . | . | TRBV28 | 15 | CASSLGGADAYGYTF | TGTGCCAGCAGTTTGGGGGGGGCTGACGCCTATGGCTACACCTTC
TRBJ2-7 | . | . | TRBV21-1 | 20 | CASTTRYFVLLAGDPYEQYF | TGTGCCAGCACGACACGCTACTTCGTGTTGCTAGCGGGAGATCCGTACGAGCAGTACTTC
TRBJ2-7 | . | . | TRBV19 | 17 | CASSTNHREDNSYEQYF | TGTGCCAGTAGTACGAACCACAGGGAAGACAACTCCTACGAGCAGTACTTC
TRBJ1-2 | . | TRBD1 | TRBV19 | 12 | CASSWDRLRLAF | TGTGCCAGTAGTTGGGACAGATTACGTCTCGCCTTC
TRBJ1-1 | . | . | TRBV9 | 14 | CASSVVGGNSEAFF | TGTGCCAGCAGCGTAGTAGGAGGGAACTCGGAAGCTTTCTTT
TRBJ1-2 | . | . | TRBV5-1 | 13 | CASSLTQGYGYTF | TGCGCCAGCAGCCTGACTCAGGGGTACGGCTACACCTTC
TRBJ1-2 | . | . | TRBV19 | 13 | CASSITENYGYTF | TGTGCCAGTAGTATAACAGAGAACTATGGCTACACCTTC
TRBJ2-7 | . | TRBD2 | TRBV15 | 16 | CATSRVGGRPDYEQYF | TGTGCCACCAGCAGAGTTGGCGGGAGACCAGACTACGAGCAGTACTTC
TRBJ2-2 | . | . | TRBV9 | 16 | CASSVFSSVETGELFF | TGTGCCAGCAGCGTCTTTTCCAGCGTAGAGACCGGGGAGCTGTTTTTT
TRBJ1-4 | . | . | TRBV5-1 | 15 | CASSLNKAANEKLFF | TGCGCCAGCAGCTTAAATAAAGCGGCTAATGAAAAACTGTTTTTT
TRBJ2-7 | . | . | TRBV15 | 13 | CATSRITGGKQYF | TGTGCCACCAGCAGGATCACCGGAGGGAAGCAGTACTTC
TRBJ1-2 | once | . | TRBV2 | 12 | CASSERISGYTF | TGTGCCAGCAGTGAGAGGATAAGCGGCTACACCTTC
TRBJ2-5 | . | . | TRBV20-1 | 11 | CSAKREETQYF | TGCAGTGCTAAGCGGGAAGAGACCCAGTACTTC
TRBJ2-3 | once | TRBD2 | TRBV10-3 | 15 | CAISGFTGGTDTQYF | TGTGCCATCAGTGGGTTTACGGGGGGAACAGATACGCAGTATTTT
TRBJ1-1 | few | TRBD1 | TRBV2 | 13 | CASTLDRGTEAFF | TGTGCCAGCACTCTAGACAGGGGAACTGAAGCTTTCTTT